These T cell receptor beta chains were read from a single sample in a study of cytomegalovirus exposure and HLA in healthy donors. Assay: immunoSEQ multiplex PCR; the TCRdb copy retains only in-frame clones and omits some. In the table there are about 170,000 clones, 76% of which are singletons. Sequenced input: PBMCs. All receptors come from a female donor in good health and CMV-seronegative. Both conserved end residues are part of each CDR3. The D gene is left open where the match is weak. Size values are once, few and many counts, or a class for expanded clones, and some rows have none.

CDR3aa: CASSPQSRGDTQYF; CDR3nt: TGTGCCAGCAGCCCCCAGAGTCGGGGAGATACGCAGTATTTT; len: 14; v_gene: TRBV9; j_gene: TRBJ2-3; d_gene: -; abundance: -
CDR3aa: CASSQDLYRGDTGELFF; CDR3nt: TGCGCCAGCAGCCAAGATCTTTACAGGGGGGACACCGGGGAGCTGTTTTTT; len: 17; v_gene: TRBV4-3; j_gene: TRBJ2-2; d_gene: TRBD1; abundance: few
CDR3aa: CASSLALQGYEQYF; CDR3nt: TGTGCCAGCAGCTTAGCGTTACAGGGCTACGAGCAGTACTTC; len: 14; v_gene: TRBV11-2; j_gene: TRBJ2-7; d_gene: -; abundance: -
CDR3aa: CASSPFSGGGSTDTQYF; CDR3nt: TGTGCCAGCAGCCCCTTTAGCGGGGGGGGTAGCACAGATACGCAGTATTTT; len: 17; v_gene: TRBV14; j_gene: TRBJ2-3; d_gene: TRBD2; abundance: -
CDR3aa: CASSDQASGSNEQFF; CDR3nt: TGTGCCAGCAGTGATCAGGCTAGCGGATCGAATGAGCAGTTCTTC; len: 15; v_gene: TRBV6-4; j_gene: TRBJ2-1; d_gene: TRBD2; abundance: few
CDR3aa: CASSGVGGNTEAFF; CDR3nt: TGTGCCAGCAGTGGGGTAGGGGGAAATACTGAAGCTTTCTTT; len: 14; v_gene: TRBV2; j_gene: TRBJ1-1; d_gene: -; abundance: -
CDR3aa: CASSYPGLTNTGELFF; CDR3nt: TGTGCCAGCAGTTACCCGGGACTGACGAACACCGGGGAGCTGTTTTTT; len: 16; v_gene: TRBV6-5; j_gene: TRBJ2-2; d_gene: -; abundance: -
CDR3aa: CASSLRGAPTGELFF; CDR3nt: TGTGCCAGCAGTTTACGGGGGGCGCCCACCGGGGAGCTGTTTTTT; len: 15; v_gene: TRBV27; j_gene: TRBJ2-2; d_gene: -; abundance: -
CDR3aa: CASSLKGTSGSTDTQYF; CDR3nt: TGTGCCAGCAGCTTAAAGGGGACTAGCGGGAGCACAGATACGCAGTATTTT; len: 17; v_gene: TRBV7-3; j_gene: TRBJ2-3; d_gene: TRBD2; abundance: once
CDR3aa: CASSIRLAGGPGGGTQYF; CDR3nt: TGTGCCAGCAGTATCCGACTAGCGGGAGGACCTGGCGGGGGGACCCAGTACTTC; len: 18; v_gene: TRBV27; j_gene: TRBJ2-5; d_gene: TRBD2; abundance: few
CDR3aa: CASSLEWGMTSGIQYF; CDR3nt: TGTGCCAGCAGCTTAGAGTGGGGGATGACTAGCGGGATCCAGTATTTT; len: 16; v_gene: TRBV11-3; j_gene: TRBJ2-3; d_gene: TRBD2; abundance: -
CDR3aa: CAWSSTAYEQYF; CDR3nt: TGTGCCTGGAGTTCGACAGCCTACGAGCAGTACTTC; len: 12; v_gene: TRBV30; j_gene: TRBJ2-7; d_gene: -; abundance: -
CDR3aa: CASRSREAGGGVEQYF; CDR3nt: TGTGCCAGCAGGAGTCGGGAAGCGGGAGGAGGCGTCGAGCAGTACTTC; len: 16; v_gene: TRBV2; j_gene: TRBJ2-7; d_gene: TRBD2; abundance: few
CDR3aa: CAIRESGGTTDTQYF; CDR3nt: TGTGCCATCAGAGAGAGCGGGGGTACGACAGATACGCAGTATTTT; len: 15; v_gene: TRBV10-3; j_gene: TRBJ2-3; d_gene: TRBD2; abundance: -
CDR3aa: CSVESGANGLTF; CDR3nt: TGCAGCGTTGAATCTGGGGCCAACGGCCTGACTTTC; len: 12; v_gene: TRBV29-1; j_gene: TRBJ2-6; d_gene: -; abundance: -
CDR3aa: CASSLDGSDRERFF; CDR3nt: TGTGCCAGCAGCTTAGACGGGTCGGACAGGGAACGGTTCTTC; len: 14; v_gene: TRBV7-9; j_gene: TRBJ2-1; d_gene: TRBD1; abundance: -
CDR3aa: CASSFNRGRFSPLHF; CDR3nt: TGTGCCAGCAGCTTTAACAGGGGGCGATTCTCACCCCTCCACTTT; len: 15; v_gene: TRBV5-6; j_gene: TRBJ1-6; d_gene: TRBD1; abundance: -
CDR3aa: CASRRQGADTQYF; CDR3nt: TGTGCCAGCCGACGGCAGGGCGCAGATACGCAGTATTTT; len: 13; v_gene: TRBV28; j_gene: TRBJ2-3; d_gene: -; abundance: -
CDR3aa: CASSVHGQPSGNTIYF; CDR3nt: TGTGCCAGCAGCGTACATGGACAGCCCTCTGGAAACACCATATATTTT; len: 16; v_gene: TRBV9; j_gene: TRBJ1-3; d_gene: -; abundance: -
CDR3aa: CASSSKRDSDEQYF; CDR3nt: TGTGCCAGCAGCTCCAAGCGGGATTCGGACGAGCAGTACTTC; len: 14; v_gene: TRBV5-4; j_gene: TRBJ2-7; d_gene: TRBD2; abundance: once
CDR3aa: CASSFGQGISYEQYF; CDR3nt: TGTGCCAGCAGTTTTGGACAGGGCATCTCCTACGAGCAGTACTTC; len: 15; v_gene: TRBV7-2; j_gene: TRBJ2-7; d_gene: TRBD1; abundance: -
CDR3aa: CASSPKGVGGWQAEAFF; CDR3nt: TGTGCCAGCAGCCCGAAAGGGGTAGGAGGGTGGCAGGCTGAAGCTTTCTTT; len: 17; v_gene: TRBV7-8; j_gene: TRBJ1-1; d_gene: -; abundance: few
CDR3aa: CASSLQGAGYTF; CDR3nt: TGTGCCAGCAGCTTACAGGGGGCTGGCTACACCTTC; len: 12; v_gene: TRBV7-2; j_gene: TRBJ1-2; d_gene: TRBD1; abundance: -
CDR3aa: CASSHLAGGSSSYNEQFF; CDR3nt: TGTGCCAGCAGCCACCTAGCGGGCGGAAGTAGCTCCTACAATGAGCAGTTCTTC; len: 18; v_gene: TRBV4-2; j_gene: TRBJ2-1; d_gene: TRBD2; abundance: -
CDR3aa: CASSQGGHGPYEQYF; CDR3nt: TGTGCCAGCAGCCAAGGGGGACATGGCCCCTACGAGCAGTACTTC; len: 15; v_gene: TRBV4-2; j_gene: TRBJ2-7; d_gene: -; abundance: -
CDR3aa: CAKGQGGSLPGELFF; CDR3nt: TGTGCCAAGGGACAGGGGGGGTCCCTCCCCGGGGAGCTGTTTTTT; len: 15; v_gene: TRBV2; j_gene: TRBJ2-2; d_gene: TRBD1; abundance: -
CDR3aa: CASQRVAAGNTIYF; CDR3nt: TGTGCCAGCCAACGTGTGGCTGCTGGAAACACCATATATTTT; len: 14; v_gene: TRBV6-5; j_gene: TRBJ1-3; d_gene: -; abundance: -
CDR3aa: CASSSRTSGGIEQYF; CDR3nt: TGTGCCAGCAGCTCAAGGACTAGCGGGGGGATCGAGCAGTACTTC; len: 15; v_gene: TRBV7-2; j_gene: TRBJ2-7; d_gene: TRBD2; abundance: -
CDR3aa: CASTPEGLAGYEQYF; CDR3nt: TGTGCCAGCACCCCAGAGGGGCTAGCGGGCTACGAGCAGTACTTC; len: 15; v_gene: TRBV27; j_gene: TRBJ2-7; d_gene: TRBD2; abundance: -
CDR3aa: CASSQAPLAGENEQFF; CDR3nt: TGCGCCAGCAGCCAAGCCCCACTAGCGGGGGAGAATGAGCAGTTCTTC; len: 16; v_gene: TRBV4-1; j_gene: TRBJ2-1; d_gene: TRBD2; abundance: -
CDR3aa: CASSLLNRALEQYF; CDR3nt: TGTGCCAGCAGCCTCCTCAACAGGGCCCTGGAGCAGTACTTC; len: 14; v_gene: TRBV14; j_gene: TRBJ2-7; d_gene: -; abundance: once
CDR3aa: CASRWGPDTQYF; CDR3nt: TGTGCCAGCAGGTGGGGGCCAGATACGCAGTATTTT; len: 12; v_gene: TRBV11-2; j_gene: TRBJ2-3; d_gene: -; abundance: few
CDR3aa: CSSLDRGLGDTQYF; CDR3nt: TGCAGCTCCCTGGACAGGGGGCTTGGAGATACGCAGTATTTT; len: 14; v_gene: TRBV29-1; j_gene: TRBJ2-3; d_gene: TRBD1; abundance: few
CDR3aa: CAISGGYTGLAKNIQYF; CDR3nt: TGTGCCATCAGTGGGGGATATACAGGGTTAGCCAAAAACATTCAGTACTTC; len: 17; v_gene: TRBV10-3; j_gene: TRBJ2-4; d_gene: -; abundance: -
CDR3aa: CASSLGGWVFTDTQYF; CDR3nt: TGTGCCAGCAGCTTAGGAGGTTGGGTCTTCACAGATACGCAGTATTTT; len: 16; v_gene: TRBV7-7; j_gene: TRBJ2-3; d_gene: -; abundance: -